These T cell receptor beta chains were read from a single sample in a study of blood T cell repertoires in COVID-19. Here immunoSEQ multiplex PCR was the method, and the copy in TCRdb shows in-frame clones only, minus some. The sample has 220,000 or so clones; around four fifths are singletons. The sequencing sample was made of peripheral blood. Receptors were obtained from a man aged 25 to 40 with active or convalescent COVID-19. Each CDR3 is given with its conserved first and last residue. Each record gives: J gene, D gene, V gene, clone size, CDR3 DNA, CDR3 protein. A D gene is named only where the DNA matches it firmly. Not every row has a clone size; where given, it reads once, few, many or a size class.

j_call: TRBJ2-6; d_call: NA; v_call: TRBV7-3; clone_size: NA; cdr3_nt: TGCGCCAGCAGCTTATGGGGGGCGGGACAGCACTCTGGGGCCAACGTCCTGACTTTC; cdr3_aa: CASSLWGAGQHSGANVLTF
j_call: TRBJ2-3; d_call: NA; v_call: TRBV7-2; clone_size: NA; cdr3_nt: TGTGCCAGCAGCTTTCGCGCCTCCACAGATACGCAGTATTTT; cdr3_aa: CASSFRASTDTQYF
j_call: TRBJ1-3; d_call: TRBD1; v_call: TRBV6-6; clone_size: NA; cdr3_nt: TGTGCCAGCAGTCCACTCTCGCAGGGGGGTTGGAGAAACACCATATATTTT; cdr3_aa: CASSPLSQGGWRNTIYF
j_call: TRBJ2-1; d_call: NA; v_call: TRBV7-2; clone_size: NA; cdr3_nt: TGTGCCAGCAGCCCCGACACACCCGCCCAGTTCTTC; cdr3_aa: CASSPDTPAQFF
j_call: TRBJ2-3; d_call: TRBD2; v_call: TRBV18; clone_size: NA; cdr3_nt: TGTGCCAGCTCACCCCCGGGACTAGCGGGGGGAAAAGGCGCAGATACGCAGTATTTT; cdr3_aa: CASSPPGLAGGKGADTQYF
j_call: TRBJ2-7; d_call: NA; v_call: TRBV21-1; clone_size: NA; cdr3_nt: TGTGCCAGCAGCAAGGAAGCTAGGACAGGCCACTACGAGCAGTACTTC; cdr3_aa: CASSKEARTGHYEQYF
j_call: TRBJ1-1; d_call: NA; v_call: TRBV5-1; clone_size: few; cdr3_nt: TGCGCCAGCAGCTTAGGACACAGCATGAACACTGAAGCTTTCTTT; cdr3_aa: CASSLGHSMNTEAFF
j_call: TRBJ1-5; d_call: NA; v_call: TRBV6-2/TRBV6-3; clone_size: NA; cdr3_nt: TGTGCCAGCAGTTACTCGGGGAGCGGTCAGCCCCAGCATTTT; cdr3_aa: CASSYSGSGQPQHF
j_call: TRBJ2-3; d_call: TRBD2; v_call: TRBV5-1; clone_size: NA; cdr3_nt: TGCGCCAGCAGCCGGCTAGCGGGGGTAGGATCCACAGATACGCAGTATTTT; cdr3_aa: CASSRLAGVGSTDTQYF
j_call: TRBJ2-3; d_call: TRBD1; v_call: TRBV20-1; clone_size: NA; cdr3_nt: TGCAGTGCTAGTCATCGGACAGGGACTGATACGCAGTATTTT; cdr3_aa: CSASHRTGTDTQYF
j_call: TRBJ2-5; d_call: NA; v_call: TRBV7-2; clone_size: NA; cdr3_nt: TGTGCCAGCAGCCCTGTCGGAGGAATACAAGAGACCCAGTACTTC; cdr3_aa: CASSPVGGIQETQYF
j_call: TRBJ2-7; d_call: NA; v_call: TRBV20-1; clone_size: NA; cdr3_nt: TGCAGTGCAGCGGGCTCCTACGAGCAGTACTTC; cdr3_aa: CSAAGSYEQYF
j_call: TRBJ2-3; d_call: TRBD1; v_call: TRBV6-4; clone_size: NA; cdr3_nt: TGTGCCAGCAGCGAAGCACAGGGGGGCACAGATACGCAGTATTTT; cdr3_aa: CASSEAQGGTDTQYF
j_call: TRBJ2-1; d_call: NA; v_call: TRBV11-2; clone_size: few; cdr3_nt: TGTGCCAGCAGCTTAGTCACGACAAATGAGCAGTTCTTC; cdr3_aa: CASSLVTTNEQFF
j_call: TRBJ2-1; d_call: NA; v_call: TRBV9; clone_size: once; cdr3_nt: TGTGCCAGCAGCGGGGCAAGCTCCTACAATGAGCAGTTCTTC; cdr3_aa: CASSGASSYNEQFF
j_call: TRBJ1-6; d_call: NA; v_call: TRBV6-4; clone_size: NA; cdr3_nt: TGTGCCAGCAGTACAGAAGTTAATTCACCCCTCCACTTT; cdr3_aa: CASSTEVNSPLHF
j_call: TRBJ1-6; d_call: NA; v_call: TRBV30; clone_size: NA; cdr3_nt: TGTGCCTGGAGTGTTCAGAACAGCGGTTCACCCCTCCACTTT; cdr3_aa: CAWSVQNSGSPLHF
j_call: TRBJ1-4; d_call: TRBD1; v_call: TRBV4-3; clone_size: NA; cdr3_nt: TGCGCCAGCAGCCAAGATCATGGGACAGGCTCTAATGAAAAACTGTTTTTT; cdr3_aa: CASSQDHGTGSNEKLFF
j_call: TRBJ1-1; d_call: NA; v_call: TRBV4-1; clone_size: NA; cdr3_nt: TGCGCCAGCAGCCAAGACAGGGTAGTCGCATACCCTGAAGCTTTCTTT; cdr3_aa: CASSQDRVVAYPEAFF
j_call: TRBJ2-5; d_call: TRBD1; v_call: TRBV12-3/TRBV12-4; clone_size: NA; cdr3_nt: TGTGCCAGCAGTCCGCGACAGGGGCAAACCCAGTACTTC; cdr3_aa: CASSPRQGQTQYF
j_call: TRBJ2-5; d_call: NA; v_call: TRBV7-2; clone_size: NA; cdr3_nt: TGTGCCAGCAGCCAACAACTTCGGGTCCAAGAGACCCAGTACTTC; cdr3_aa: CASSQQLRVQETQYF
j_call: TRBJ1-2; d_call: NA; v_call: TRBV5-4; clone_size: NA; cdr3_nt: TGTGCCAGCAGCTTGGGTGACCAGGGAAGTTTGCATGGCTACACCTTC; cdr3_aa: CASSLGDQGSLHGYTF
j_call: TRBJ2-7; d_call: TRBD2; v_call: TRBV4-3; clone_size: NA; cdr3_nt: TGCGCCAGCAGCCAAGAGACGGCAGTAGCGGGGGAGGAGTACGAGCAGTACTTC; cdr3_aa: CASSQETAVAGEEYEQYF
j_call: TRBJ1-3; d_call: TRBD1; v_call: TRBV2; clone_size: NA; cdr3_nt: TGTGCCAGCAGTATACAGGGGGGCCTGGGAAACACCATATATTTT; cdr3_aa: CASSIQGGLGNTIYF
j_call: TRBJ1-1; d_call: NA; v_call: TRBV25-1; clone_size: NA; cdr3_nt: TGTGCCAGCAGTCCTCGAGGGGGGGCTTTGGACACTGAAGCTTTCTTT; cdr3_aa: CASSPRGGALDTEAFF
j_call: TRBJ2-1; d_call: NA; v_call: TRBV4-1; clone_size: NA; cdr3_nt: TGCGCCAGCAGCATTCCAGGGACAAGCTCCTACAATGAGCAGTTCTTC; cdr3_aa: CASSIPGTSSYNEQFF
j_call: TRBJ1-2; d_call: NA; v_call: TRBV5-1; clone_size: NA; cdr3_nt: TGCGCCAGCAGCCCGGGGGGTGGCTACACCTTC; cdr3_aa: CASSPGGGYTF
j_call: TRBJ1-1; d_call: NA; v_call: TRBV7-9; clone_size: NA; cdr3_nt: TGTGCCAGCAGCCCAATACTCGGGACTGAAGCTTTCTTT; cdr3_aa: CASSPILGTEAFF
j_call: TRBJ2-5; d_call: TRBD2; v_call: TRBV7-7; clone_size: NA; cdr3_nt: TGTGCTAGCAGCACCTTACTAGCGTCAGAGACCCAGTACTTC; cdr3_aa: CASSTLLASETQYF
j_call: TRBJ2-7; d_call: TRBD1; v_call: TRBV27; clone_size: NA; cdr3_nt: TGTGCCAGCATCCCCATGGGACAGGGTGACTCCTACGAGCAGTACTTC; cdr3_aa: CASIPMGQGDSYEQYF
j_call: TRBJ2-7; d_call: TRBD2; v_call: TRBV29-1; clone_size: NA; cdr3_nt: TGCAGCGTTGTAACTAGCGGGAGGTACGAGCAGTACTTC; cdr3_aa: CSVVTSGRYEQYF
j_call: TRBJ2-7; d_call: TRBD2; v_call: TRBV5-1; clone_size: many; cdr3_nt: TGCGCCAGCAGCCCCTTTGGGACTAGCGGGGGTTACGAGCAGTACTTC; cdr3_aa: CASSPFGTSGGYEQYF
j_call: TRBJ2-7; d_call: NA; v_call: TRBV25-1; clone_size: NA; cdr3_nt: TGTGCCAGCAGTCCCAATAGCGCGGGTGTCTACGAGCAGTACTTC; cdr3_aa: CASSPNSAGVYEQYF
j_call: TRBJ1-6; d_call: NA; v_call: TRBV7-2; clone_size: NA; cdr3_nt: TGTGCCAGCAGCTTAGTCCCAGGGAATTCACCCCTCCACTTT; cdr3_aa: CASSLVPGNSPLHF
j_call: TRBJ2-3; d_call: NA; v_call: TRBV5-6; clone_size: few; cdr3_nt: TGTGCCAGCAGCTCCGCGGGAGATACGCAGTATTTT; cdr3_aa: CASSSAGDTQYF
j_call: TRBJ1-6; d_call: NA; v_call: TRBV30; clone_size: few; cdr3_nt: TGTGCCTGGAGTCCGGGGACACCAAATTCACCCCTCCACTTT; cdr3_aa: CAWSPGTPNSPLHF